This T cell receptor beta chain was identified in a study of Graves' ophthalmopathy and Graves' hyperthyroidism. Scientists amplified the TCR beta CDR3 regions from RNA transcripts. HTBI primers served in a first-round RT-PCR, which a second-round multiplex PCR followed. TCRdb analysed the multiplex PCR reads with MiXCR anew, one entry per CDR3 protein. The sample holds 620,000 or so distinct CDR3 sequences, 22% seen once. CDR1 and CDR2 (germline): SQVTM, ANQGSEA. CDR3 length equals 14 residues. Trimming took 5 bases from V and 7 from J, leaving 20 bases between them. There are many counts of this clonotype.

The chain couples TRBV29-1 to TRBJ1-1; no reliable D call. The sequenced sample was peripheral blood. The sequence was obtained from a young woman with stable Graves' hyperthyroidism. Some clones in this sample may be carry-over from other donors' samples. The CDR3 protein is CSVYSLQGLGEAFF. The CDR3 bases are TGCAGCGTTTATTCCCTGCAAGGGCTCGGTGAAGCTTTCTTT.